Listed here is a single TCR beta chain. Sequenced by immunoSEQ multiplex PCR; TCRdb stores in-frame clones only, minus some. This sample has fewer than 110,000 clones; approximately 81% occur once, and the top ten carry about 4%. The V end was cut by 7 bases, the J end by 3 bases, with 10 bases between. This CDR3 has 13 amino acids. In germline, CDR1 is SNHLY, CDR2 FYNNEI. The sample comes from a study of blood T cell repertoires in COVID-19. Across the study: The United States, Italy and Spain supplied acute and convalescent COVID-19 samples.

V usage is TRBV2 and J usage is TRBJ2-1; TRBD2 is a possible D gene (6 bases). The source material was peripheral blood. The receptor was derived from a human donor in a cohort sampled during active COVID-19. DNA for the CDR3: TGTGCCAGCATGTGGACTAACTACAATGAGCAGTTCTTC. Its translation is CASMWTNYNEQFF.